Shown below are 14 T cell receptor beta chains from a single sample sequenced in a study of blood T cell repertoires in COVID-19. Here immunoSEQ multiplex PCR was the method, and the copy in TCRdb shows in-frame clones only, minus some. The data contain about 160,000 clones, approximately 88% of them singletons. The sequenced sample consisted of peripheral blood. The source of these receptors is a woman aged 80 or over with active or convalescent COVID-19.

Here the CDR3 DNA reads TGTGCCAGTATTCCAACTGGGGCCAACGTCCTGACTTTC. It encodes CASIPTGANVLTF. The chain links TRBV19 to TRBJ2-6; no definite D call. Trimming removed 7 bases from V and 2 bases from J, with 6 bases in between. In germline, CDR1 is LNHDA, CDR2 SQIVND (reference sequence). The CDR3 extends over 13 amino acids.

This clone has just a few counts. The rearrangement links TRBV29-1 to TRBJ2-1; D remains unclear. CDR1 SQVTM and CDR2 ANQGSEA come from the germline V gene. V was clipped by 6 bases and J by 2 bases, with 11 bases between them. The CDR3 consists of 13 residues. CDR3 sequence reads: CSVADLAYNEQFF. The CDR3 DNA reads as TGCAGCGTCGCCGACTTGGCCTACAATGAGCAGTTCTTC.

J is TRBJ1-5 and V is TRBV6-6, with TRBD1 as a possible D gene (6 bases). The CDR3 runs 12 residues. Germline loops: CDR1 MNHNY, CDR2 SVGAGI (reference sequence). V shed 10 bases and J shed 4 bases, with 11 bases lying between them. The CDR3 is CANGGPNQPQHF. The CDR3 nucleotides read TGTGCCAACGGGGGGCCAAATCAGCCCCAGCATTTT.

The gene calls are TRBV19 and TRBJ1-2; 8 bases map to TRBD1. CDR1 is LNHDA, CDR2 SQIVND, per germline (reference sequence). This CDR3 comprises 14 residues. With 6 bases clipped from V and 5 bases from J, the junction kept 8 bases outside the gene matches. The CDR3 spells CASSGSDRVYGYTF. CDR3 DNA: TGTGCCAGTAGCGGTTCGGACAGGGTTTATGGCTACACCTTC.

Notes on this clone: The sample holds other DNA sequences that translate to the same CDR3. The J gene is TRBJ2-1, the V gene TRBV5-1; the D is unclear. Looked up from germline, CDR1 is SGHRS and CDR2 is YFSETQ. Trimming removed 0 bases at V and 6 bases at J, with 7 bases between. The CDR3 runs to 13 residues. As DNA, the CDR3 is TGCGCCAGCAGCTTGGTGCCAGGCAATGAGCAGTTCTTC. Translation: CASSLVPGNEQFF.

In regard to this clone: Compared with germline, one end of the junction differs, possibly owing to a read error. The genes are TRBV7-7 and TRBJ2-2; D might be TRBD1 (5 bases). This CDR3 has 17 residues. Per germline, CDR1 SSHAT and CDR2 FNYEAQ (reference sequence). CDR3 amino acids: CASSSRTSGRNTGELFF. For the CDR3, the DNA is TGTGCTAGCAGCTCTCGGACCTCAGGGCGTAACACCGGGGAGCTGTTTTTT.

The rearrangement joins TRBV27 to TRBJ2-1, with D unclear. The length of the CDR3 is 14 residues. The ends were cut back, 3 bases at V and 5 bases at J, with 11 bases in the middle. In germline, CDR1 is MNHEY, CDR2 SMNVEV (reference sequence). CDR3: CASSFFRFNNEQFF. The CDR3 DNA reads as TGTGCCAGCAGTTTTTTCCGTTTTAACAATGAGCAGTTCTTC.

This clone was found once. The same CDR3 can be traced to other DNA sequences in this sample. This chain uses TRBV7-2 with TRBJ1-1; 7 bases map to TRBD1. This CDR3 is built from 14 residues. Trimming at V came to 6 bases and at J to 1 base, leaving 5 bases not matched to a gene. Germline CDR1 SGHTA, CDR2 FQGNSA. The CDR3 loop reads CASSWDSSNTEAFF. CDR3 nucleotides: TGTGCCAGCAGTTGGGACAGTTCGAACACTGAAGCTTTCTTT.

Remarks on this clone: This CDR3 is also generated by other DNA sequences in the sample. CDR3 in DNA: TGTGCCATCAGAGACAGCTCCTACGAGCAGTACTTC. It codes for CAIRDSSYEQYF. The rearrangement uses TRBV10-3 and TRBJ2-7; possibly TRBD1 for D (5 bases). From germline, CDR1 is ENHRY and CDR2 SYGVKD. The CDR3 consists of 12 residues. The ends were cut back, 6 bases at V and 0 bases at J, with 6 bases in the middle.

CDR3 sequence reads: CASSLYQGTGGNYEQYF. For the CDR3, the DNA is TGCGCCAGCAGCCTATACCAGGGGACAGGGGGAAACTACGAGCAGTACTTC. The V call is TRBV4-3, the J call TRBJ2-7, with TRBD1 identical over 11 bases. The V segment lost 4 bases and the J segment 3 bases; nucleotides outside the gene matches: 11. The CDR3 runs to 17 residues. CDR1 LGHNA and CDR2 YSLEER come from the germline V gene.

CDR3 sequence reads: CASSQDRLGETDTQYF. The CDR3 nucleotides are TGCGCCAGCAGCCAAGATCGGCTAGGAGAAACAGATACGCAGTATTTT. The chain carries TRBV4-3 and TRBJ2-3; D unclear. The CDR3 has 16 amino acids. CDR1 and CDR2 from the germline V gene are LGHNA and YSLEER. Between the trimmed V and J ends, which lost 0 bases and 3 bases, there was a span of 13 bases.

The V and J genes are TRBV5-1 and TRBJ2-5, with TRBD1 matching 9 bases. Germline trimming cut 4 bases from V and 4 bases from J; bases unmatched to any gene: 5. The CDR3 totals 14 residues. CDR1 and CDR2 from the germline V gene are SGHRS and YFSETQ. CDR3 loop: CASSGGQGAETQYF. Here the CDR3 DNA reads TGCGCCAGCAGCGGGGGACAGGGCGCAGAGACCCAGTACTTC.

Points on this clone: Other DNA sequences in this specimen translate into the identical CDR3. The rearrangement joins TRBV2 to TRBJ2-3; 7 bases are a match to TRBD1. The CDR3 has 14 amino acids. The V and J ends lost 6 bases and 2 bases, in that order; junction bases with no gene match: 5. Germline CDR1 reads SNHLY; CDR2 reads FYNNEI. The CDR3 coding sequence is TGTGCCAGCAGCCCCGGGACAGCCACAGATACGCAGTATTTT. This codes for CASSPGTATDTQYF.

This clone was counted once. The rearrangement uses TRBV7-3 and TRBJ2-7; 9 positions agree with TRBD1. The germline V gene encodes CDR1 SGHTA and CDR2 FQGTGA. This CDR3 has 16 amino acids. The V and J ends lost 4 bases and 4 bases, in that order; junction bases with no gene match: 11. CDR3 sequence (DNA): TGTGCCAGCAGCTCGACCGGGACAGGGCGGAAGTACGAGCAGTACTTC. Its translation is CASSSTGTGRKYEQYF.